The clone carrying this T cell receptor (beta chain) was detected only a few times. Its specificity is not known. This entry belongs to a study of identical twins. Study-wide findings and caveats: Fewer insertions marked abundant cord blood beta clonotypes; young adult naive trended weakly, memory not at all.

TCRdb processed the 5' RACE reads anew with MiXCR; each CDR3 protein has one entry. The sample lists about 720,000 distinct CDR3 sequences, around a sixth occurring once. The CDR3 spans 16 residues. The V gene's germline CDR1 is SGDLS and CDR2 YYNGEE. V shed 0 bases and J shed 3 bases, with 14 bases lying between them. The same data also went into a second study, on T cells expressing NK-cell markers. That report notes: Sorted CD3+CD56+NKG2C+, CD3+CD56+NKG2C- and CD3+CD56-NKG2C+ T-cell subsets were beta-chain profiled.

This clonotype originated in a woman under 30 in good health. The source material was PBMCs. This sequence joins TRBV9 and TRBJ2-3; D possibly corresponds to TRBD1 (6 bases). The DNA of the CDR3 is TGTGCCAGCAGCGTAGTCCAGGGGCCCGCGACAGATACGCAGTATTTT. Translation gives CASSVVQGPATDTQYF.